This TCR beta chain was identified during a study of OX40 agonist ivuxolimab in advanced cancers. Study-level results: Low clonal expansion, among the lowest seen, marked partial responders at 0.1-3.0 mg/kg.

The method was immunoSEQ multiplex PCR; TCRdb's version includes in-frame clones alone and lacks a portion of them. The table includes under 50,000 clones, around 92% detected once. Concerning this clone: Its matching antigen is unknown.

This TCR was sampled from an adult with an advanced solid tumor such as melanoma, head and neck, liver or kidney cancer. Sample: CD4+ or CD8+ T cells sorted from blood, taken in a trial of the OX40 agonist ivuxolimab.

Here the CDR3 DNA reads TGTGCCAGCAGCTTGGCCTGGCAGGGGAACGACGGGGGCTACACCTTC. This encodes CASSLAWQGNDGGYTF. The rearrangement uses TRBV5-5 and TRBJ1-2; D may be TRBD1 (6 bases). Trimming shortened V by 0 bases and J by 8 bases, and 20 bases separated the two germline ends. This CDR3 is built from 16 residues. Per the germline V gene, CDR1 is SGHKS and CDR2 is YYEKEE (reference sequence).